Below, one T cell receptor beta chain is given with its context. The antigen remains unidentified. The data were obtained in a study of cytomegalovirus exposure and HLA in healthy donors. Study outcomes and limitations: Overall, roughly 150 TCR beta chains were annotated as cytomegalovirus-associated. An apparent linkage of common viral pathogens to several of the most significant clusters emerged in a later analysis. Usually a TCR sequence was rare, but some public TCRs were found in many donors.

13 Jbeta primers and 60 Vbeta primers were used for the PCR. Produced via immunoSEQ multiplex PCR; TCRdb's table is partial and in-frame only. The repertoire includes some 180,000 clones, 83% of them detected once, and about 1.7% sits in the top ten. In germline, CDR1 is LGHNA, CDR2 YNFKEQ. The CDR3 runs 15 residues. V gave up 0 bases and J gave up 7 bases, with 16 bases separating them. Sequencing was performed on PBMCs. The TCR comes from a man between 40 and 49 years old in good health and CMV-seropositive. The chain joins TRBV4-2 to TRBJ2-7, with D maybe TRBD2 (6 bases). DNA of the CDR3: TGTGCCAGCAGCCAAGAAGGGGACTGGGCCGTGGAGCAGTACTTC. Residues: CASSQEGDWAVEQYF.